The 21 T cell receptor beta chains below come from one sample, sequenced in a study of PD-L1 blockade in urothelial cancer. Time point meaning: peripheral blood 6 weeks after treatment start. Profiled with immunoSEQ multiplex PCR; TCRdb holds only in-frame clones, not every one. This table has some 110,000 clones, 75% to 90% appearing once. The source was PBMCs, collected around atezolizumab (anti-PD-L1) treatment. Receptors were obtained from a man in his 60s with urothelial cancer.

Points on this clone: Its ends do not fully match the called genes, so a read error is possible. This sequence joins TRBV7-7 and TRBJ2-7; 9 nucleotides match TRBD1. Germline-derived CDR1 and CDR2 are SSHAT and FNYEAQ (reference sequence). CDR3 length equals 16 residues. The DNA of the CDR3 is TGTGCTAGCAGCTTAGGCCCGGGACAGGGTCTGCGGGAGCAGTACTTC. It is translated as CASSLGPGQGLREQYF.

The V and J genes are TRBV13 and TRBJ2-3; 8 nucleotides line up with TRBD2. J gave up 1 base and V 10 bases, and 7 bases lay outside the gene matches. Germline values: CDR1 PRHDT, CDR2 FYEKMQ (reference sequence). The CDR3 runs to 14 residues. In DNA, the CDR3 is TGTGCCACCTCTGAAGCGGGAGGCACAGATACGCAGTATTTT. It codes for CATSEAGGTDTQYF.

The CDR3 is CASSVAGSNSPLHF. As DNA, the CDR3 is TGTGCCAGCAGCGTAGCAGGGTCGAATTCACCCCTCCACTTT. The chain is built from TRBV9 and TRBJ1-6; TRBD1 might be the D (5 bases). In germline, CDR1 is SGDLS, CDR2 YYNGEE. The CDR3 sequence is 14 residues long. Trimming stripped 0 bases from V and 7 bases from J, with 8 bases between.

This chain uses TRBV2 with TRBJ1-4; D is unclear. Germline lookup yields CDR1 SNHLY and CDR2 FYNNEI. The CDR3 has 16 residues. V lost 7 bases to trimming and J lost 3 bases, with 18 bases between them. CDR3 in amino acids: CASIFPGAGANEKLFF. The CDR3 nucleotides read TGTGCCAGCATTTTTCCGGGCGCCGGGGCTAATGAAAAACTGTTTTTT. The full variable domain, in which reference TRBV2 and TRBJ1-4 provide the parts outside the CDR3, is EPEVTQTPSHQVTQMGQEVILRCVPISNHLYFYWYRQILGQKVEFLVSFYNNEISEKSEIFDDQFSVERPDGSNFTLKIRSTKLEDSAMYFCASIFPGAGANEKLFFGSGTQLSVL.

This clone was found once. The chain recombines TRBV20-1 with TRBJ2-7; D perhaps matches TRBD2 (5 bases). This CDR3 contains 11 residues. Trimming removed 6 bases from V and 9 bases from J, with 15 bases in between. Germline V gene sequence: CDR1 DFQATT, CDR2 SNEGSKA (reference sequence). CDR3 region: CSAGGPPGQYF. CDR3 coding DNA: TGCAGTGCCGGAGGACCCCCGGGGCAGTACTTC.

The chain recombines TRBV5-5 with TRBJ1-1, with a possible D match to TRBD1 (5 bases). This CDR3 comprises 15 residues. Germline assignment: CDR1 SGHKS and CDR2 YYEKEE (reference sequence). V lost 0 bases, J lost 1 base, and 10 bases lay in between. The CDR3 DNA is TGTGCCAGCAGCTTGGAAGGACACCCGAACACTGAAGCTTTCTTT. Encoded protein: CASSLEGHPNTEAFF.

V and J are TRBV5-1 and TRBJ1-1; no definite D call. This CDR3 has 13 amino acids. Germline V CDR1 and CDR2: SGHRS, YFSETQ. The V gene lost 0 bases and the J gene lost 13 bases, with 16 bases spanning the gap. The CDR3 DNA sequence: TGCGCCAGCAGCTTGGTGGGCTCCCTGGAGGGTTTCTTT. Translation gives CASSLVGSLEGFF.

The CDR3 DNA reads as TGTGCCAGCAGCTTAGACGCCGGGTCTGGAAACACCATATATTTT. Protein: CASSLDAGSGNTIYF. J is TRBJ1-3 and V is TRBV11-3; D is unresolved. With 0 bases removed from V and 1 base from J, the gap between germline ends came to 7 bases. Germline CDR1 SGHNT, CDR2 YENEEA. The CDR3 covers 15 residues.

V gene TRBV19 combines with J gene TRBJ1-1, with 8 bases lining up with TRBD1. The V segment lost 5 bases and the J segment 3 bases; nucleotides outside the gene matches: 11. The germline V gene has CDR1 LNHDA and CDR2 SQIVND (reference sequence). CDR3 length equals 16 residues. The CDR3 DNA reads TGTGCCAGTAGTCCCCGGACAGGGTTTTCGTACACTGAAGCTTTCTTT. This sequence encodes CASSPRTGFSYTEAFF.

The chain carries TRBV5-8 and TRBJ1-5, with TRBD1 matching 7 bases. The junction had 10 bases not matched to a gene; V was cut back by 4 bases and J by 0 bases. Per germline, CDR1 SGHTS and CDR2 YDEGEE. This CDR3 comprises 17 residues. This chain's CDR3 is CASSPHRGTYSNQPQHF. In DNA, the CDR3 is TGTGCCAGCAGCCCCCACAGGGGAACGTATAGCAATCAGCCCCAGCATTTT.

CDR3 bases: TGTGCCAGCTCACTCAACAGGATTTTCAGCTCCTACAATGAGCAGTTCTTC. Its protein product is CASSLNRIFSSYNEQFF. The V call is TRBV18, the J call TRBJ2-1, with a tentative D call TRBD1 (5 bases). From germline, CDR1 is KGHSH and CDR2 LQKENI. This CDR3 comprises 17 residues. V dropped 4 bases and J dropped 0 bases, with 16 bases sitting between them.

This chain uses TRBV6-6 with TRBJ2-1; D perhaps matches TRBD2 (5 bases). CDR3 size: 14 residues. CDR1 and CDR2 from the germline V gene are MNHNY and SVGAGI (reference sequence). Trimming cost V 7 bases and J 7 bases, with 17 bases left between them. The CDR3 reads CASIAIGYTNEQFF. In nucleotides, the CDR3 is TGTGCCAGCATAGCGATAGGGTACACGAATGAGCAGTTCTTC.

In its sample, this clone was seen a few times. The gene calls are TRBV7-3 and TRBJ1-3; TRBD1 aligns across 8 bases. V was clipped by 5 bases and J by 8 bases; unmatched bases: 8. Looked up from germline, CDR1 is SGHTA and CDR2 is FQGTGA. The CDR3 is 14 amino acids. CDR3 in DNA: TGTGCCAGCAGCCCAGGGGGCCTGGGGGACACCATATATTTT. Its protein is CASSPGGLGDTIYF.

This clone was seen once. This chain uses TRBV4-2 with TRBJ1-1; 7 bases agree with TRBD1. The CDR3 spans 14 residues. Germline V gives CDR1 LGHNA, CDR2 YNFKEQ. V trimming: 1 base; J trimming: 4 bases; junction bases outside the gene matches: 3. CDR3 DNA: TGTGCCAGCAGCCAAGGAGGGACAGTCACTGAAGCTTTCTTT. Its protein is CASSQGGTVTEAFF.

V and J are TRBV6-4 and TRBJ1-2; maybe TRBD1 (5 bases). The ends were cut back, 10 bases at V and 1 base at J, with 13 bases in the middle. The CDR3 consists of 13 residues. Germline CDR1 and CDR2: MRHNA and SNTAGT. The CDR3 spells CAKLQGLNYGYTF. Written as DNA, the CDR3 is TGTGCCAAATTGCAGGGACTTAACTATGGCTACACCTTC.

The chain joins TRBV7-3 to TRBJ2-1; 12 bases map to TRBD2. Trimming cost V 5 bases and J 6 bases; bases outside gene matches: 11. The CDR3 is made up of 17 amino acids. CDR1 SGHTA and CDR2 FQGTGA come from the germline V gene. DNA for the CDR3: TGTGCCAGCAGCCCCCGCCCGGGACTAGCGGGTCGCAATGAGCAGTTCTTC. It translates to CASSPRPGLAGRNEQFF.

The V gene is TRBV15, the J gene TRBJ2-7, with a possible D match to TRBD2 (5 bases). CDR3 length: 15 residues. Germline values: CDR1 LNHNV, CDR2 YYDKDF (reference sequence). The V and J ends lost 2 bases and 4 bases respectively, with 15 bases between them. In DNA form, the CDR3 reads TGTGCCACCAGCAGATTTTCGACGGGCGGGTACGAGCAGTACTTC. Amino acids: CATSRFSTGGYEQYF.

V is TRBV29-1 and J is TRBJ2-5; D not resolved. The germline V gene encodes CDR1 SQVTM and CDR2 ANQGSEA. Trimming took off 5 bases at V and 4 bases at J, with 8 bases between the two ends. This CDR3 has 11 amino acids. CDR3 residues: CSVLYAETQYF. As DNA, the CDR3 is TGCAGCGTTCTCTACGCAGAGACCCAGTACTTC.

This sequence joins TRBV2 and TRBJ2-5; 12 bases match TRBD2. The germline gives CDR1 SNHLY, CDR2 FYNNEI. The junction had 6 bases not matched to a gene; V was cut back by 3 bases and J by 4 bases. CDR3 length: 16 residues. This CDR3 reads CASSDPLAGGGETQYF. For the CDR3, the DNA is TGTGCCAGCAGTGACCCACTAGCGGGGGGAGGAGAGACCCAGTACTTC.

The chain joins TRBV5-8 to TRBJ2-4; D is possibly TRBD2 (5 bases). Germline V gene data show CDR1 as SGHTS and CDR2 as YDEGEE. There are 14 residues in the CDR3. The germline V and J ends were trimmed by 2 bases and 1 base, with 7 bases remaining between them. The CDR3 reads CASSFRRAKNIQYF. The CDR3 DNA reads as TGTGCCAGCAGCTTTAGGAGGGCCAAAAACATTCAGTACTTC.

This clone was seen only once. This chain joins TRBV10-1 and TRBJ1-4, with TRBD1 identical over 8 bases. The junction had 17 bases not matched to a gene; V was cut back by 10 bases and J by 7 bases. The CDR3 loop spans 16 amino acids. The V gene's germline CDR1 is WNHNN and CDR2 SYGVQD (reference sequence). The CDR3 DNA sequence: TGCGCCAACATCCGAGGTCAGGGGGCCGGGGTTGAAAAACTGTTTTTT. It encodes CANIRGQGAGVEKLFF.